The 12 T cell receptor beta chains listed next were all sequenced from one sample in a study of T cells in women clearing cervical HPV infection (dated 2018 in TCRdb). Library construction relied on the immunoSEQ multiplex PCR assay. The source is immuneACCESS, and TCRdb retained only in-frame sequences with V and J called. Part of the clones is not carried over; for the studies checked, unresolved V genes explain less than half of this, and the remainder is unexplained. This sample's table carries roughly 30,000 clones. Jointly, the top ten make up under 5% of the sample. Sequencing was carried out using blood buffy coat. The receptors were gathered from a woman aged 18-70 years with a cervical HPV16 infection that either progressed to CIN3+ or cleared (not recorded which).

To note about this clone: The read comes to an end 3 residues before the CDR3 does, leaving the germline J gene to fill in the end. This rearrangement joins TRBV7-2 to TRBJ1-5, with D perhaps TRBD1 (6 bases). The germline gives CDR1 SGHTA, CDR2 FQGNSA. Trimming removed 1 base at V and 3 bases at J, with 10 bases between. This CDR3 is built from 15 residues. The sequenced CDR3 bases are TGTGCCAGCAGCTTAGGGGCAGGGGACAATCAGCCC. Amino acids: CASSLGAGDNQP. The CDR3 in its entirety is CASSLGAGDNQPQHF.

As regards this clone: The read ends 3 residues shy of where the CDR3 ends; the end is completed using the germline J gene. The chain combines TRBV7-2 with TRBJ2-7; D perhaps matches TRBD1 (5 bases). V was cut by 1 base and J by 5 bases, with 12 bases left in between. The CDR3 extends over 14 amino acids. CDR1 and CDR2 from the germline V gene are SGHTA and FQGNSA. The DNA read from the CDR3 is TGTGCCAGCAGCTTAGGGGTGGGGCGCGACGAG. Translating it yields CASSLGVGRDE. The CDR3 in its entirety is CASSLGVGRDEQYF.

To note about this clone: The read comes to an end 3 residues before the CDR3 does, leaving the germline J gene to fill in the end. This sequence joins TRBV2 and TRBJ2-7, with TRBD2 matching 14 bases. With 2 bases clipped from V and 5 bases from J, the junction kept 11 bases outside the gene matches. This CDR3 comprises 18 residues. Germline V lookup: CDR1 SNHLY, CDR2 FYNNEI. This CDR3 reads CASSESPVWGLAGDEQYF. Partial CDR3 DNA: TGTGCCAGCAGTGAATCTCCTGTGTGGGGACTAGCGGGAGACGAG.

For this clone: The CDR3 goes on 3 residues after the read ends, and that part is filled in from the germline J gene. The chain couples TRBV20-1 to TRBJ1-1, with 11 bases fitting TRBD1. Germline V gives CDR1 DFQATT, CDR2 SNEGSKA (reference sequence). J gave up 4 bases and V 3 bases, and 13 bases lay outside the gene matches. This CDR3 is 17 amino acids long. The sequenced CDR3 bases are TGCAGTGCTAGGAAGGGGCCCTCCGGGACAGGGGGCACTGAA. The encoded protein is CSARKGPSGTGGTE. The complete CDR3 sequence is CSARKGPSGTGGTEAFF.

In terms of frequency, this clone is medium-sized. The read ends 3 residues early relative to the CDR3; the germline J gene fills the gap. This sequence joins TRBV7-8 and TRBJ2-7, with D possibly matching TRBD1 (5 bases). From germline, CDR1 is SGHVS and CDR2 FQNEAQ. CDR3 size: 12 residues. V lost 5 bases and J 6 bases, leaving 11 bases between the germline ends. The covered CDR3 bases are TGTGCCAGCAGCCTCGACAGTCGCGAG. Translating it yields CASSLDSRE. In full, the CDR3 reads CASSLDSREQYF.

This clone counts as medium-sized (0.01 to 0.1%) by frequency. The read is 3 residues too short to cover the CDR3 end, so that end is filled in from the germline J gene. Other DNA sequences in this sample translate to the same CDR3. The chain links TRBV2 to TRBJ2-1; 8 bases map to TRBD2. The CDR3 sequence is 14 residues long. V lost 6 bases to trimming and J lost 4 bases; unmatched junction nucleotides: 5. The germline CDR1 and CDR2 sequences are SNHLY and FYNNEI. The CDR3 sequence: CASRGLAEYNEQFF. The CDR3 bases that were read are TGTGCCAGCAGAGGACTAGCCGAATACAATGAG.

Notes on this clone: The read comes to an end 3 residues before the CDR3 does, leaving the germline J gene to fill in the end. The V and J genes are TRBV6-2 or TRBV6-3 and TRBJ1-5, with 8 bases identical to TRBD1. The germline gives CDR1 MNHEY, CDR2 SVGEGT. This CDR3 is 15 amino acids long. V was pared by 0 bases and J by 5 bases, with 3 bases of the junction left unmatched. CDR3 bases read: TGTGCCAGCAGTTACTCGGACAGGGATGATCAGCCC. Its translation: CASSYSDRDDQP. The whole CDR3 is CASSYSDRDDQPQHF.

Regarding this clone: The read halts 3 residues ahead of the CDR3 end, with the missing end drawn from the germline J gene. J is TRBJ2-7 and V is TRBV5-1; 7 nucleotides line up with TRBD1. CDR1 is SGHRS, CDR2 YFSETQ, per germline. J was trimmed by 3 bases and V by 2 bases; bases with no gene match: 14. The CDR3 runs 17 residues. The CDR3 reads CASSFGTDGQDRYEQYF. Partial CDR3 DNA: TGCGCCAGCAGCTTCGGGACCGACGGACAGGACCGCTACGAG.

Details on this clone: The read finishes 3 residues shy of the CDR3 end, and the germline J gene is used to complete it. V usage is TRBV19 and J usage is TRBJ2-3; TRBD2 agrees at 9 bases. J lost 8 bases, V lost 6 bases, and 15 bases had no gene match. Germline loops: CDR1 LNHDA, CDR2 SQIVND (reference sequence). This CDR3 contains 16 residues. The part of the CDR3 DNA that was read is TGTGCCAGTAGAGCCGGGACTAGCAAGGTTTACGGTACG. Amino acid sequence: CASRAGTSKVYGT. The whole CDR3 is CASRAGTSKVYGTQYF.

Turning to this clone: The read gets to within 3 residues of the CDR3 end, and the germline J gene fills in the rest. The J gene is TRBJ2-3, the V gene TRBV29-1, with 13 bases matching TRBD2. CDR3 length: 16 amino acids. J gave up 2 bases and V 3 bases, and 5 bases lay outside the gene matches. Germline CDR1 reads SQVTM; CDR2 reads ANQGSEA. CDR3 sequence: CSVDPGLAGFTDTQYF. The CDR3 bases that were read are TGCAGCGTTGACCCGGGACTAGCGGGGTTCACAGATACG.

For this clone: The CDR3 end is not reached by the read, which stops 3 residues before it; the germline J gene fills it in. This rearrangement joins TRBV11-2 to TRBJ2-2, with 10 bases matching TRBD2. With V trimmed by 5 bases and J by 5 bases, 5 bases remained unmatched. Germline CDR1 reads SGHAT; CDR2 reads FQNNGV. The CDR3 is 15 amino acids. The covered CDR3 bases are TGTGCCAGCAGCCTCGGACTAGCGGAGACCGGGGAG. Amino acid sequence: CASSLGLAETGE. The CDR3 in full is CASSLGLAETGELFF.

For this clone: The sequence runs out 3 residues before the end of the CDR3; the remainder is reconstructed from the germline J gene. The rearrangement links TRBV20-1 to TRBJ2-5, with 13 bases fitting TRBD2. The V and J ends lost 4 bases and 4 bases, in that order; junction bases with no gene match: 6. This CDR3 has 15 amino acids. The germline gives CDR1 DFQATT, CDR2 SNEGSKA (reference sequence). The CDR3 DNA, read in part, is TGCAGTGCTATGGAGGGACTAGCGGGAACAGAGACC. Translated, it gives CSAMEGLAGTET. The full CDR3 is CSAMEGLAGTETQYF.